A single sample is the source of the 32 T cell receptor beta chains below, sequenced in a study of metastatic and nonmetastatic thyroid tumors. TCRdb recomputed clones from the PCR reads via MiXCR. Counted here are 30,000 to 35,000 clones, roughly a sixth occurring once; the ten biggest clones make up around 7.5%. All patients were treatment-naive before thyroid surgery. The source material was blood. The receptor source for this set is a female donor with papillary thyroid cancer or a benign thyroid nodule (not recorded which). Some clones in this sample may be carry-over from other donors' samples.

In its sample, this clone was seen many times. The chain is built from TRBV9 and TRBJ2-3; D may correspond to TRBD1 or TRBD2 (5 bases each). This CDR3 spans 15 amino acids. V was pared by 0 bases and J by 5 bases, with 13 bases between. Germline CDR1 and CDR2: SGDLS and YYNGEE. CDR3 loop: CASSVARGALDTQYF. CDR3 DNA: TGTGCCAGCAGCGTAGCTCGAGGGGCGTTAGATACGCAGTATTTT.

This clone was counted many times. This sequence joins TRBV20-1 and TRBJ1-1; D is unclear. From germline, CDR1 is DFQATT and CDR2 SNEGSKA (reference sequence). Trimming took 5 bases from V and 0 from J, leaving 7 bases between them. This CDR3 has 12 residues. The CDR3: CSAFSMNTEAFF. The CDR3 DNA is TGCAGTGCTTTCTCAATGAACACTGAAGCTTTCTTT.

This clone was counted at least ten times. The J gene is TRBJ1-3, the V gene TRBV3-1; 7 bases map to TRBD1. The CDR3 is made up of 13 amino acids. After removal of 3 bases from V and 11 bases from J, the junction contained 7 bases not matched to a gene. From germline, CDR1 is LGHDT and CDR2 YNNKEL (reference sequence). In DNA, the CDR3 is TGTGCCAGCAGCCAGTCGGGACAGCCGCCCATATATTTT. This sequence encodes CASSQSGQPPIYF. The full variable domain, its missing parts supplied by reference TRBV3-1 and TRBJ1-3, is DTAVSQTPKYLVTQMGNDKSIKCEQNLGHDTMYWYKQDSKKFLKIMFSYNNKELIINETVPNRFSPKSPDKAHLNLHINSLELGDSAVYFCASSQSGQPPIYFGEGSWLTVV.

This clone has at least ten counts. The gene calls are TRBV2 and TRBJ2-5; 9 bases align to TRBD1. Germline CDR1 and CDR2: SNHLY and FYNNEI. Trimming at V came to 5 bases and at J to 3 bases, leaving 1 base not matched to a gene. This CDR3 is built from 13 residues. The CDR3 sequence: CASSRDREETQYF. For the CDR3, the DNA is TGTGCCAGCAGTCGGGACAGGGAAGAGACCCAGTACTTC.

This clone came up many times. This chain connects TRBV7-8 to TRBJ2-1; 11 nucleotides match TRBD2. CDR3 length: 16 residues. Germline V gives CDR1 SGHVS, CDR2 FQNEAQ. The V and J ends lost 3 bases and 1 base, in that order; junction bases with no gene match: 2. The CDR3, as DNA: TGTGCCAGCAGCTTGGCTAGCGGGAGGTCCTACAATGAGCAGTTCTTC. It codes for CASSLASGRSYNEQFF.

This clone was detected many times. The CDR3 region has the DNA TGCAGTGCTAGATCCCCGGGACCCCTGGTAGATACGCAGTATTTT. Its translation: CSARSPGPLVDTQYF. The gene calls are TRBV20-1 and TRBJ2-3; D could derive from TRBD1 or TRBD2 (5 bases each). V lost 2 bases to trimming and J lost 5 bases, with 17 bases between them. The CDR3 spans 15 residues. Looked up from germline, CDR1 is DFQATT and CDR2 is SNEGSKA (reference sequence).

Judged by abundance, this clone is large. The chain carries TRBV6-5 and TRBJ1-1, with 7 bases lining up with TRBD1. CDR1 is MNHEY and CDR2 is SVGAGI in the germline V gene. The CDR3 covers 14 residues. V gave up 0 bases and J gave up 4 bases; unmatched junction bases: 2. DNA for the CDR3: TGTGCCAGCAGTTACTCGGCAGGGGGCACTGAAGCTTTCTTT. It codes for CASSYSAGGTEAFF.

This clone was seen many times. The chain links TRBV5-1 to TRBJ1-1; D is unclear. The CDR3 runs to 15 residues. The germline gives CDR1 SGHRS, CDR2 YFSETQ. Trimming took 2 bases from V and 1 from J, leaving 12 bases between them. CDR3 in DNA: TGCGCCAGCAGCTTTAGAAGGGATGGGAACACTGAAGCTTTCTTT. This sequence encodes CASSFRRDGNTEAFF.

As concerns this clone: It may be a read error: a sequence one base away is much more abundant. The rearrangement uses TRBV12-5 and TRBJ2-1; the D is unclear. Germline assignment: CDR1 LGHNT and CDR2 FRNRAP. Trimming pared 3 bases from V and 12 bases from J, leaving 12 bases between. The CDR3 runs 12 residues. DNA of the CDR3: TGTGCTAGTGGTTTATCCTGGCATGGGCAGTTCTTC. Translation gives CASGLSWHGQFF.

This clone showed up many times. V usage is TRBV18 and J usage is TRBJ2-1; D is unresolved. This CDR3 is built from 17 residues. CDR1 KGHSH and CDR2 LQKENI come from the germline V gene. Trimming took 0 bases from V and 0 from J, leaving 12 bases between them. This CDR3 is CASSPPSSLSSYNEQFF. The CDR3 DNA reads as TGTGCCAGCTCACCACCGAGTAGCTTGAGCTCCTACAATGAGCAGTTCTTC.

Many counts were recorded for this clone. The chain carries TRBV12-5 and TRBJ1-3, with unresolved D. There are 14 residues in the CDR3. Germline V CDR1 and CDR2: LGHNT, FRNRAP. The ends were cut back, 4 bases at V and 7 bases at J, with 14 bases in the middle. The chain's CDR3 is CASGSTNNPNTIYF. The CDR3 nucleotides are TGTGCTAGTGGTTCAACCAACAACCCCAACACCATATATTTT.

The rearrangement joins TRBV12-3 or TRBV12-4 to TRBJ2-3, with 7 bases identical to TRBD2. The CDR3 totals 14 residues. Losses at the gene ends were 10 bases for V and 3 bases for J; bases not matched to a gene: 10. CDR3: CANRNGGRTDTQYF. The CDR3 coding sequence is TGTGCCAACAGAAATGGCGGGAGAACAGATACGCAGTATTTT.

Ten or more counts support this clone. The chain joins TRBV29-1 to TRBJ1-2; D is possibly TRBD1 (6 bases). Trimming shortened V by 4 bases and J by 7 bases, and 25 bases separated the two germline ends. Germline-derived CDR1 and CDR2 are SQVTM and ANQGSEA. This CDR3 has 16 amino acids. CDR3 region: CSVAGDTNLPRGGYTF. The CDR3 DNA sequence: TGCAGCGTTGCTGGGGACACCAACCTACCCCGGGGTGGCTACACCTTC.

This clone is medium-sized by share. The V gene is TRBV27, the J gene TRBJ1-6, with D unresolved. CDR1 and CDR2 from the germline V gene are MNHEY and SMNVEV (reference sequence). Deletions cut 4 bases from V and 9 bases from J, with 13 bases between. This CDR3 is built from 14 residues. The CDR3 protein is CASSSLPAGSPLHF. CDR3 in DNA: TGTGCCAGCAGTTCGTTGCCCGCCGGTTCACCCCTCCACTTT.

V gene TRBV4-1 combines with J gene TRBJ2-7; 12 nucleotides agree with TRBD1. Per germline, CDR1 MGHRA and CDR2 YSYEKL. This CDR3 region has 16 residues. Trimming took 0 bases from V and 9 from J; bases not matched to a gene: 9. The DNA of the CDR3 is TGCGCCAGCAGCCAAGAAGGGACAGGGGGCGCCGACGGGCAGTACTTC. It is translated as CASSQEGTGGADGQYF.

This clone was seen many times. V is TRBV4-2 and J is TRBJ2-3; D may be TRBD1 (5 bases). The CDR3 spans 17 residues. Germline assignment: CDR1 LGHNA and CDR2 YNFKEQ. V lost 11 bases and J lost 2, with 26 bases in between. CDR3 sequence: CAFQATRATLVTDTQYF. The CDR3 DNA sequence: TGTGCCTTTCAAGCCACCAGGGCTACCTTGGTCACAGATACGCAGTATTTT.

This clone has a count of ten or more. The J gene is TRBJ1-6, the V gene TRBV12-3 or TRBV12-4, with TRBD1 as a possible D gene (5 bases). Trimming took off 3 bases at V and 3 bases at J, with 21 bases between the two ends. The CDR3 has 19 residues. Here the CDR3 reads CASSFVPGSRRGYNSPLHF. The DNA of the CDR3 is TGTGCCAGCAGTTTTGTGCCAGGGTCCCGGCGAGGCTATAATTCACCCCTCCACTTT.

The sample holds many counts of this clone. The chain carries TRBV29-1 and TRBJ2-7; 8 bases match TRBD1. Trimming at V came to 7 bases and at J to 5 bases, leaving 10 bases not matched to a gene. Germline V CDR1 and CDR2: SQVTM, ANQGSEA. CDR3 size: 13 residues. This CDR3 is CSARETGEHEQYF. The CDR3 DNA follows: TGCAGCGCCCGTGAGACAGGGGAACACGAGCAGTACTTC.

This clone is labeled medium-sized (0.01 to 0.1%). The rearrangement uses TRBV12-3 or TRBV12-4 and TRBJ2-7; tentative D call: TRBD1 (6 bases). This CDR3 region has 13 residues. Deletions cut 3 bases from V and 7 bases from J, with 13 bases between. The CDR3 bases are TGTGCCAGCAGTTTTGCGCAGGGGCTGGAGCAGTACTTC. This encodes CASSFAQGLEQYF.

This clone was detected many times. This could be a read error, since a much larger clone is one nucleotide away. The rearrangement links TRBV28 to TRBJ1-5; maybe TRBD2 (5 bases). The J call may not be correct, given that the DNA end is closer to TRBJ2-3. Germline CDR1 is MDHEN and CDR2 is SYDVKM. This CDR3 contains 14 residues. As DNA, the CDR3 is TGTGCCAGCAGTTTAGGGAGTAGCAATCAGCCCCAGTATTTT. Amino acids: CASSLGSSNQPQYF.

This clone was recorded many times. This chain connects TRBV7-8 to TRBJ2-7; D unresolved. Germline-derived CDR1 and CDR2 are SGHVS and FQNEAQ. V was trimmed by 4 bases and J by 0 bases, leaving 16 bases between them. The CDR3 is 16 residues long. The CDR3 DNA is TGTGCCAGCAGCTCGCCACCTGTGGGCCGCTCCTACGAGCAGTACTTC. This encodes CASSSPPVGRSYEQYF.

This clone is deemed medium-sized. The chain has TRBV11-2 and TRBJ1-2; D uncertain. The germline CDR1 and CDR2 sequences are SGHAT and FQNNGV. The V and J ends lost 6 bases and 6 bases respectively, with 20 bases between them. The CDR3 sequence is 15 residues long. CDR3 loop: CASSPTRTMTDGYTF. The DNA of the CDR3 is TGTGCCAGCAGTCCTACTCGAACGATGACGGATGGCTACACCTTC.

This clone showed up many times. This chain links TRBV28 with TRBJ2-1; tentative D call: TRBD2 (6 bases). V was clipped by 4 bases and J by 9 bases, with 13 bases between them. Germline CDR1 is MDHEN and CDR2 is SYDVKM. The CDR3 consists of 13 residues. The CDR3 coding sequence is TGTGCCAGCAGTTCTGTTCGGGAGCCTGAGCAGTTCTTC. It encodes CASSSVREPEQFF.

This clone showed up many times. The rearrangement joins TRBV2 to TRBJ1-2, with D unresolved. This CDR3 comprises 13 residues. V lost 5 bases to trimming and J lost 1 base, with 8 bases between them. Germline V CDR1 and CDR2: SNHLY, FYNNEI. The chain's CDR3 is CASSSDINYGYTF. The CDR3 nucleotides are TGTGCCAGCAGTTCAGACATTAACTATGGCTACACCTTC. Together with reference TRBV2 and TRBJ1-2, the CDR3 gives the full variable domain: EPEVTQTPSHQVTQMGQEVILRCVPISNHLYFYWYRQILGQKVEFLVSFYNNEISEKSEIFDDQFSVERPDGSNFTLKIRSTKLEDSAMYFCASSSDINYGYTFGSGTRLTVV.

This clone showed up just a few times. This chain joins TRBV2 and TRBJ2-3; no definite D call. Trimming stripped 3 bases from V and 4 bases from J, with 8 bases between. This CDR3 is 13 amino acids long. CDR1 and CDR2 from the germline V gene are SNHLY and FYNNEI. The CDR3 DNA is TGTGCCAGCAGTGAGGAAGGTCCAGATACGCAGTATTTT. This translates into CASSEEGPDTQYF.

The sample holds many counts of this clone. The V call is TRBV5-1, the J call TRBJ2-2; D gene uncertain. This CDR3 is 15 amino acids long. CDR1 SGHRS and CDR2 YFSETQ come from the germline V gene. With 3 bases removed from V and 4 bases from J, the gap between germline ends came to 13 bases. The CDR3 DNA reads as TGCGCCAGCAGCTCCAACACTATCTCCACCGGGGAGCTGTTTTTT. This codes for CASSSNTISTGELFF.

This clone was seen a few times. J is TRBJ1-1 and V is TRBV20-1; 7 bases agree with TRBD1. Germline CDR1 DFQATT, CDR2 SNEGSKA (reference sequence). J lost 9 bases, V lost 0 bases, and 10 bases had no gene match. This CDR3 comprises 14 residues. CDR3 coding DNA: TGCAGTGCTAGAGATAGAGGGGGCTCGATGCAAGCTTTCTTT. As protein: CSARDRGGSMQAFF.

The V gene is TRBV5-1, the J gene TRBJ2-3, with D possibly being TRBD1 or TRBD2 (5 bases each). This CDR3 comprises 14 residues. Germline lookup yields CDR1 SGHRS and CDR2 YFSETQ. The V end lost 4 bases, the J end lost 4 bases, and 13 bases lay between the germline ends. CDR3 sequence: CASSLGTAPDTQYF. The CDR3 nucleotides read TGCGCCAGCAGCCTGGGGACCGCCCCAGATACGCAGTATTTT.

The chain's CDR3 is CASSRGTGRQGTEAFF. CDR3 nucleotides: TGTGCCAGCAGCCGAGGGACAGGGAGGCAGGGCACTGAAGCTTTCTTT. This chain connects TRBV11-2 to TRBJ1-1, with 9 bases that match TRBD1. There are 16 residues in the CDR3. CDR1 and CDR2 (germline): SGHAT, FQNNGV. J gave up 4 bases and V 5 bases, and 11 bases lay outside the gene matches.

This clone has ten or more counts. The rearrangement links TRBV14 to TRBJ1-6; 8 nucleotides line up with TRBD1. After removal of 6 bases from V and 6 bases from J, the junction contained 4 bases not matched to a gene. Germline assignment: CDR1 SGHDN and CDR2 FVKESK. The CDR3 extends over 14 amino acids. The CDR3 DNA reads as TGTGCCAGCAGAAAGACAGGGGCTAATTCACCCCTCCACTTT. Protein product: CASRKTGANSPLHF.

This clone was observed many times. This sample includes further DNA sequences coding for the same CDR3. The chain employs TRBV27 and TRBJ2-1; the D gene could be TRBD1 or TRBD2 (5 bases each). V was cut by 6 bases and J by 0 bases, with 18 bases left in between. The germline CDR1 and CDR2 sequences are MNHEY and SMNVEV (reference sequence). This CDR3 contains 17 residues. The CDR3 loop reads CASRGVLQLSSYNEQFF. CDR3 nucleotides: TGTGCCAGCAGGGGGGTCTTGCAATTGAGCTCCTACAATGAGCAGTTCTTC.

The table lists this clone with many counts. This likely comes from a read error, as the CDR3 has no conserved phenylalanine or tryptophan at its end. The chain is built from TRBV3-1 and TRBJ2-7, with D uncertain. V gave up 0 bases and J gave up 0 bases, with 6 bases separating them. Germline CDR1 and CDR2: LGHDT and YNNKEL (reference sequence). The length of the CDR3 is 14 residues. CDR3 loop: CASSQDPVSYEQYL. The CDR3 nucleotides are TGTGCCAGCAGCCAAGATCCCGTCTCCTACGAGCAGTACCTC.